This is a list of T cell receptor beta chains from one sample in a study of T cells in Graves' hyperthyroidism and ophthalmopathy. A single record per CDR3 protein comes from TCRdb applying MiXCR to the multiplex PCR reads. This sample has about 580,000 distinct CDR3 sequences, with around 13% found just once. The source material was blood. These receptors originate from a woman aged 30 to 39 with Graves' hyperthyroidism that later progressed to Graves' ophthalmopathy. The CDR3 runs from the conserved cysteine through the conserved F or W. Fields, in order: J gene, D gene, V gene, clone size, CDR3 protein, CDR3 DNA. A D gene is named only where the DNA matches it firmly. Clone size appears in some rows only: once, few, many, or a class for an expanded clone.

j_call: TRBJ1-1
d_call: NA
v_call: TRBV27
clone_size: many
cdr3_aa: CASSRGSFRTEAFF
cdr3_nt: TGTGCCAGCAGCCGGGGCTCCTTTCGTACTGAAGCTTTCTTT

j_call: TRBJ2-5
d_call: NA
v_call: TRBV30
clone_size: many
cdr3_aa: CAWSRGEQETQYF
cdr3_nt: TGTGCCTGGAGTAGGGGGGAGCAAGAGACCCAGTACTTC

j_call: TRBJ2-3
d_call: NA
v_call: TRBV30
clone_size: NA
cdr3_aa: CAWSGGGGWSTDTQYF
cdr3_nt: TGTGCCTGGAGTGGCGGAGGGGGTTGGAGCACAGATACGCAGTATTTT

j_call: TRBJ2-3
d_call: TRBD2
v_call: TRBV20-1
clone_size: NA
cdr3_aa: CSARDWSSGSPDTQYF
cdr3_nt: TGCAGTGCTAGAGATTGGTCTAGCGGGAGCCCAGATACGCAGTATTTT

j_call: TRBJ2-2
d_call: NA
v_call: TRBV11-3
clone_size: NA
cdr3_aa: CASSPRKGANTGELFF
cdr3_nt: TGTGCCAGCAGCCCCCGTAAGGGGGCGAACACCGGGGAGCTGTTTTTT

j_call: TRBJ2-1
d_call: TRBD1
v_call: TRBV28
clone_size: few
cdr3_aa: CASSFKQGASYNEQFF
cdr3_nt: TGTGCCAGCAGTTTTAAACAGGGGGCATCCTACAATGAGCAGTTCTTC

j_call: TRBJ1-4
d_call: NA
v_call: TRBV30
clone_size: many
cdr3_aa: CAWTPPGGRSEKLFF
cdr3_nt: TGTGCCTGGACCCCGCCGGGGGGGCGATCTGAAAAACTGTTTTTT

j_call: TRBJ2-7
d_call: TRBD2
v_call: TRBV3-1
clone_size: many
cdr3_aa: CATRGLAGQKQYF
cdr3_nt: TGTGCCACCCGAGGACTAGCGGGACAGAAGCAGTACTTC

j_call: TRBJ1-2
d_call: TRBD1
v_call: TRBV6-5
clone_size: NA
cdr3_aa: CASSYGQAYGYTF
cdr3_nt: TGTGCCAGCAGTTACGGACAGGCGTATGGCTACACCTTC

j_call: TRBJ2-2
d_call: TRBD2
v_call: TRBV18
clone_size: few
cdr3_aa: CASSPITGLAGDTGELFF
cdr3_nt: TGTGCCAGCTCACCGATCACAGGACTAGCGGGAGACACCGGGGAGCTGTTTTTT

j_call: TRBJ2-7
d_call: TRBD2
v_call: TRBV27
clone_size: many
cdr3_aa: CASSLRSGRAYEQYF
cdr3_nt: TGTGCCAGCAGTTTAAGAAGCGGGAGGGCCTACGAGCAGTACTTC

j_call: TRBJ2-5
d_call: TRBD2
v_call: TRBV3-1
clone_size: NA
cdr3_aa: CASIPSVASGGTQYF
cdr3_nt: TGTGCCAGCATCCCTTCGGTGGCTAGCGGAGGGACCCAGTACTTC

j_call: TRBJ2-6
d_call: TRBD1
v_call: TRBV27
clone_size: few
cdr3_aa: CASSRDSGSGANVLTF
cdr3_nt: TGTGCCAGCAGTAGGGACAGTGGCTCTGGGGCCAACGTCCTGACTTTC

j_call: TRBJ1-1
d_call: NA
v_call: TRBV7-3
clone_size: NA
cdr3_aa: CARSLSGTFDEAFF
cdr3_nt: TGTGCCAGAAGCCTATCGGGGACATTTGATGAAGCTTTCTTT

j_call: TRBJ1-1
d_call: NA
v_call: TRBV7-2
clone_size: many
cdr3_aa: CASSSRGTEAFF
cdr3_nt: TGTGCCAGCAGCTCCCGAGGCACTGAAGCTTTCTTT

j_call: TRBJ2-7
d_call: TRBD1
v_call: TRBV9
clone_size: few
cdr3_aa: CASNQYTDRGANEQYF
cdr3_nt: TGTGCCAGCAACCAATACACTGACAGGGGTGCGAACGAGCAGTACTTC

j_call: TRBJ2-7
d_call: NA
v_call: TRBV20-1
clone_size: NA
cdr3_aa: CSARWVETYEQYF
cdr3_nt: TGCAGTGCTAGATGGGTGGAGACCTACGAGCAGTACTTC

j_call: TRBJ2-1
d_call: TRBD2
v_call: TRBV13
clone_size: many
cdr3_aa: CASSLREFNEQFF
cdr3_nt: TGTGCCAGCAGCTTGCGGGAGTTCAATGAGCAGTTCTTC

j_call: TRBJ2-7
d_call: TRBD2
v_call: TRBV9
clone_size: many
cdr3_aa: CASSGSGTYGEQYF
cdr3_nt: TGTGCCAGCAGCGGTAGCGGGACCTACGGCGAGCAGTACTTC

j_call: TRBJ2-3
d_call: TRBD1
v_call: TRBV4-1
clone_size: NA
cdr3_aa: CASSQEPYGTGGTDTQYF
cdr3_nt: TGCGCCAGCAGCCAAGAACCATACGGGACAGGGGGGACAGATACGCAGTATTTT

j_call: TRBJ2-2
d_call: NA
v_call: TRBV11-3
clone_size: many
cdr3_aa: CASSLVPGLNTGELFF
cdr3_nt: TGTGCCAGCAGCTTAGTCCCGGGACTTAACACCGGGGAGCTGTTTTTT

j_call: TRBJ2-7
d_call: TRBD2
v_call: TRBV4-3
clone_size: NA
cdr3_aa: CASSQDQREGFYEQYF
cdr3_nt: TGCGCCAGCAGCCAAGATCAGCGGGAGGGCTTCTACGAGCAGTACTTC

j_call: TRBJ1-4
d_call: NA
v_call: TRBV13
clone_size: NA
cdr3_aa: CASSQGQGPRKLFF
cdr3_nt: TGTGCCAGCAGCCAGGGGCAGGGTCCCCGGAAACTGTTTTTT

j_call: TRBJ2-1
d_call: NA
v_call: TRBV6-2/TRBV6-3
clone_size: NA
cdr3_aa: CASSYSHDEQFF
cdr3_nt: TGTGCCAGCAGTTACTCACACGATGAGCAGTTCTTC

j_call: TRBJ2-3
d_call: TRBD2
v_call: TRBV10-3
clone_size: many
cdr3_aa: CAITKGLAGSSDTQYF
cdr3_nt: TGTGCCATCACCAAAGGACTAGCGGGATCATCAGATACGCAGTATTTT

j_call: TRBJ2-3
d_call: TRBD2
v_call: TRBV7-2
clone_size: many
cdr3_aa: CASSPRTWLAGGSSTDTQYF
cdr3_nt: TGTGCCAGCAGCCCCCGCACATGGCTAGCGGGAGGTTCTAGCACAGATACGCAGTATTTT

j_call: TRBJ1-2
d_call: NA
v_call: TRBV7-9
clone_size: many
cdr3_aa: CASSLAAGEGYTF
cdr3_nt: TGTGCCAGCAGCTTAGCGGCAGGCGAGGGCTACACCTTC

j_call: TRBJ2-5
d_call: TRBD1
v_call: TRBV6-2/TRBV6-3
clone_size: few
cdr3_aa: CASSYSSQGQLLRAQYF
cdr3_nt: TGTGCCAGCAGTTACTCCAGCCAGGGACAGCTCCTAAGAGCCCAGTACTTC

j_call: TRBJ2-7
d_call: TRBD1
v_call: TRBV12-3/TRBV12-4
clone_size: NA
cdr3_aa: CASSPGTGYSEQYF
cdr3_nt: TGTGCCAGCAGCCCCGGGACAGGGTATAGCGAGCAGTACTTC

j_call: TRBJ2-3
d_call: NA
v_call: TRBV11-3
clone_size: many
cdr3_aa: CASSFVRSTDTQYF
cdr3_nt: TGTGCCAGCAGCTTTGTCAGATCCACAGATACGCAGTATTTT

j_call: TRBJ2-1
d_call: NA
v_call: TRBV15
clone_size: many
cdr3_aa: CATSAPGGEQFF
cdr3_nt: TGTGCCACCAGCGCCCCCGGGGGTGAGCAGTTCTTC

j_call: TRBJ2-5
d_call: NA
v_call: TRBV12-3/TRBV12-4
clone_size: many
cdr3_aa: CASSPGSYQETQYF
cdr3_nt: TGTGCCAGCAGTCCGGGATCTTACCAAGAGACCCAGTACTTC

j_call: TRBJ2-7
d_call: NA
v_call: TRBV6-2/TRBV6-3
clone_size: many
cdr3_aa: CASSDLGSSYEQYF
cdr3_nt: TGTGCCAGCAGTGACCTAGGGAGCTCCTACGAGCAGTACTTC

j_call: TRBJ1-2
d_call: NA
v_call: TRBV7-9
clone_size: many
cdr3_aa: CASSLQQSYGYTF
cdr3_nt: TGTGCCAGCAGCTTACAGCAGTCCTATGGCTACACCTTC

j_call: TRBJ1-4
d_call: NA
v_call: TRBV10-3
clone_size: many
cdr3_aa: CATALGREKLFF
cdr3_nt: TGTGCCACCGCCTTGGGACGTGAAAAACTGTTTTTT

j_call: TRBJ2-2
d_call: TRBD2
v_call: TRBV2
clone_size: many
cdr3_aa: CASRGPLAGVSGELFF
cdr3_nt: TGTGCCAGCAGAGGACCACTAGCGGGAGTCTCCGGGGAGCTGTTTTTT

j_call: TRBJ1-6
d_call: TRBD1
v_call: TRBV14
clone_size: NA
cdr3_aa: CASSQRTGPLHF
cdr3_nt: TGTGCCAGCAGCCAAAGGACAGGTCCCCTCCACTTT

j_call: TRBJ1-4
d_call: NA
v_call: TRBV7-9
clone_size: NA
cdr3_aa: CASSLPVGDSEKLFF
cdr3_nt: TGTGCCAGCAGCTTACCTGTAGGAGACAGTGAAAAACTGTTTTTT

j_call: TRBJ1-1
d_call: TRBD1
v_call: TRBV30
clone_size: many
cdr3_aa: CAWTTDRATEAFF
cdr3_nt: TGTGCCTGGACCACAGACAGGGCCACTGAAGCTTTCTTT

j_call: TRBJ1-1
d_call: NA
v_call: TRBV14
clone_size: many
cdr3_aa: CASSQDPTTEAFF
cdr3_nt: TGTGCCAGCAGCCAAGATCCGACCACTGAAGCTTTCTTT

j_call: TRBJ2-2
d_call: TRBD2
v_call: TRBV4-1
clone_size: NA
cdr3_aa: CASSQDLASGHTGELFF
cdr3_nt: TGCGCCAGCAGCCAAGATCTGGCTAGCGGGCACACCGGGGAGCTGTTTTTT

j_call: TRBJ1-1
d_call: TRBD1
v_call: TRBV28
clone_size: many
cdr3_aa: CATGQGAANTEAFF
cdr3_nt: TGTGCCACCGGACAGGGGGCCGCGAACACTGAAGCTTTCTTT

j_call: TRBJ1-1
d_call: TRBD1
v_call: TRBV6-1
clone_size: many
cdr3_aa: CASTKTGVTEAFF
cdr3_nt: TGTGCCAGCACCAAAACAGGGGTCACTGAAGCTTTCTTT

j_call: TRBJ1-3
d_call: NA
v_call: TRBV7-9
clone_size: few
cdr3_aa: CASSSARHSSGNTIYF
cdr3_nt: TGTGCCAGCAGCTCCGCCCGACATAGCTCTGGAAACACCATATATTTT

j_call: TRBJ2-7
d_call: TRBD1
v_call: TRBV27
clone_size: many
cdr3_aa: CASSRSSGTGFPYEQYF
cdr3_nt: TGTGCCAGCAGTCGATCCTCCGGGACAGGCTTCCCCTACGAGCAGTACTTC

j_call: TRBJ1-2
d_call: NA
v_call: TRBV2
clone_size: many
cdr3_aa: CASRASGGSGGYGYTF
cdr3_nt: TGTGCCAGCAGGGCTTCAGGAGGGTCCGGCGGCTATGGCTACACCTTC

j_call: TRBJ1-2
d_call: NA
v_call: TRBV5-1
clone_size: many
cdr3_aa: CASRRAGGDGYGYTF
cdr3_nt: TGCGCCAGCAGGAGAGCTGGGGGCGACGGCTATGGCTACACCTTC

j_call: TRBJ2-7
d_call: TRBD1
v_call: TRBV5-5
clone_size: few
cdr3_aa: CASSLYPRDRGTYEQYF
cdr3_nt: TGTGCCAGCAGCTTGTACCCCCGGGACAGGGGGACCTACGAGCAGTACTTC

j_call: TRBJ2-5
d_call: NA
v_call: TRBV20-1
clone_size: many
cdr3_aa: CSPMTDDVETQYF
cdr3_nt: TGCAGTCCCATGACGGATGATGTGGAGACCCAGTACTTC

j_call: TRBJ2-1
d_call: NA
v_call: TRBV11-3
clone_size: many
cdr3_aa: CASSKPQGPTYNEQFF
cdr3_nt: TGTGCCAGCAGCAAGCCCCAGGGCCCCACCTACAATGAGCAGTTCTTC

j_call: TRBJ1-3
d_call: NA
v_call: TRBV19
clone_size: many
cdr3_aa: CASSTGLSSGNTIYF
cdr3_nt: TGTGCCAGTAGTACCGGACTGAGCTCTGGAAACACCATATATTTT

j_call: TRBJ2-5
d_call: NA
v_call: TRBV27
clone_size: many
cdr3_aa: CATQDQETQYF
cdr3_nt: TGTGCCACACAGGACCAAGAGACCCAGTACTTC

j_call: TRBJ1-6
d_call: NA
v_call: TRBV27
clone_size: NA
cdr3_aa: CTSGRETLHF
cdr3_nt: TGTACCAGCGGAAGGGAAACCCTCCACTTT

j_call: TRBJ2-7
d_call: TRBD2
v_call: TRBV11-2
clone_size: many
cdr3_aa: CASSLTSGRGNEQYF
cdr3_nt: TGTGCCAGCAGCTTAACTAGCGGGAGGGGAAACGAGCAGTACTTC

j_call: TRBJ1-5
d_call: NA
v_call: TRBV5-6
clone_size: few
cdr3_aa: CASSLGVGGQNQPQHF
cdr3_nt: TGTGCCAGCAGCTTGGGAGTGGGCGGCCAGAATCAGCCCCAGCATTTT

j_call: TRBJ1-2
d_call: NA
v_call: TRBV11-2
clone_size: NA
cdr3_aa: CASSRVAERVGYTF
cdr3_nt: TGTGCCAGCAGCCGAGTCGCAGAAAGGGTTGGCTACACCTTC

j_call: TRBJ1-5
d_call: NA
v_call: TRBV28
clone_size: NA
cdr3_aa: CASRAGTDRLNSNQPQHF
cdr3_nt: TGTGCCAGCAGGGCCGGGACCGACAGGCTTAATAGCAATCAGCCCCAGCATTTT